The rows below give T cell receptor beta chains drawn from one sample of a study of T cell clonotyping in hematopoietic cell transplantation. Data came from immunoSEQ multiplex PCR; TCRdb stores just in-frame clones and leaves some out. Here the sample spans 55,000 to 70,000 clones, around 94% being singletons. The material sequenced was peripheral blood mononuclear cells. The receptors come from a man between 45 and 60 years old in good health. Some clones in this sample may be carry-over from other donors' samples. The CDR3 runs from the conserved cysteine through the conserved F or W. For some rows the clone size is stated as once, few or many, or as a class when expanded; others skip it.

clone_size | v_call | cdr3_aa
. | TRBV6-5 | CASSYSGTGGLGQFF
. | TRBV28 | CASSSHPTGGELFF
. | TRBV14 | CASSVGTRLSTDTQYF
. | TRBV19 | CASSPTYSEIRQYEQYF
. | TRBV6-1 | CASSPDRDPLYGYTF
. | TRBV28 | CASSLVGLRNTGELFF
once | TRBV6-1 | CASRTSGANTGELFF
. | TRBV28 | CASSLDPLRASYEQYF
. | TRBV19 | CASSQTGGLGNQPQHF
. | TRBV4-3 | CASSQDRAGAFTGELFF
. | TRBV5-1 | CASSPGTSGSQETQYF
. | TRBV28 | CASSLLSYEQYF
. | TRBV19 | CASRQGPNTEAFF
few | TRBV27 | CASSRGGTQYF
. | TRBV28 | CASSFGGGVREAFF
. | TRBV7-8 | CASSTRGGGYGYTF
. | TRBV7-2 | CASSLALAGGFYEQYF
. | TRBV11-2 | CASSLIGQNEQFF
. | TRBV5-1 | CASSISGGTYEQYF
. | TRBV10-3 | CAIRAGTGGVRTEAFF
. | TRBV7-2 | CASSPAAVSYEQYF
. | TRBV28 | CASSRTGDFYEQYF
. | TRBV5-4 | CASSERDRVVTEAFF
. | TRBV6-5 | CASSYRFFTGLYEQYF
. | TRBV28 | CASSLVRDYGYTF
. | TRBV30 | CAWSEGQINSNQPQHF
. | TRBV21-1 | CASSKGGETEAFF
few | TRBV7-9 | CASSLVSGYEQYF
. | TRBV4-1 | CASSQRDHRDNLYTF
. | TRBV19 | CASSSDWRPNAEAFF
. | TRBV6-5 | CASSYSNQETQYF
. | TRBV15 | CATSATGDLSGYTF
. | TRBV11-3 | CASSLPGGRNEQFF
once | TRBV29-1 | CSVRGRPPSLDTQYF
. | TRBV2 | CASSPGLAGGYEQYF
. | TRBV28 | CASHSGEGYYEQYF
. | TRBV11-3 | CASSPGGAEETQYF